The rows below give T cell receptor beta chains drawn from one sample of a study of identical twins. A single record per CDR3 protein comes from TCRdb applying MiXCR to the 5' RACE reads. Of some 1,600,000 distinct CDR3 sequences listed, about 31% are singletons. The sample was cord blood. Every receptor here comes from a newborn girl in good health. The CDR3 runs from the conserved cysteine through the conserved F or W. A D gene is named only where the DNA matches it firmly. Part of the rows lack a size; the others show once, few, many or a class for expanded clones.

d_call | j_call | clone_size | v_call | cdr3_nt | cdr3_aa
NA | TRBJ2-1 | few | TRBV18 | TGTGCCAGCTCACCGGGACCCAACGGGCAGTTCTTC | CASSPGPNGQFF
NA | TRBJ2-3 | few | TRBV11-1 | TGTGCCAGCAGCTTACAGGCGACCTCGAGCACAGATACGCAGTATTTT | CASSLQATSSTDTQYF
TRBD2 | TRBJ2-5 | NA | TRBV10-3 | TGTGCCATCAAGGCTAGCGGGGGGCAAGAGACCCAGTACTTC | CAIKASGGQETQYF
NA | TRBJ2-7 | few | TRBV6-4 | TGTGCCAGCAGTGAGGACGCAACCTACGAGCAGTACTTC | CASSEDATYEQYF
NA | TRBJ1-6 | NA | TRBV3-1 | TGTGCCAGCAGCCAAGCCGTGGGGGTTAGAATTTCACCCCTCCACTTT | CASSQAVGVRISPLHF
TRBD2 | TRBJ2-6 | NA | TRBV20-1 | TGCAGTGCTAGGGGACTAGCGGGAATCTCTGGGGCCAACGTCCTGACTTTC | CSARGLAGISGANVLTF
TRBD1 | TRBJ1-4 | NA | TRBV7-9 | TGTGCCAGCAGCGAGGACAGGGGAGGAACAACTAATGAAAAACTGTTTTTT | CASSEDRGGTTNEKLFF
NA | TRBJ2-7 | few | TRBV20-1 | TGCAGTGCTAGAGATCCCAGGGCAAAGAACGAGCAGTACTTC | CSARDPRAKNEQYF
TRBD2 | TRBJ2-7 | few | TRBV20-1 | TGCAGTGCCACCAGGACTAGCGGGCTCTACGAGCAGTACTTC | CSATRTSGLYEQYF
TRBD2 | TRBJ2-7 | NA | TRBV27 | TGTGCCAGCAGTCCTACAGGACTAGCGGGGGCCTACGAGCAGTACTTC | CASSPTGLAGAYEQYF
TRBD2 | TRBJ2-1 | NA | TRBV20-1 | TGCAGTGCTAGTAGCGGGCCCAGCTACAATGAGCAGTTCTTC | CSASSGPSYNEQFF
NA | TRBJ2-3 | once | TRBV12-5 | TGTGCTAGTGGTAACGCCATGACGGCAGGGGCCAAAGATACGCAGTATTTT | CASGNAMTAGAKDTQYF
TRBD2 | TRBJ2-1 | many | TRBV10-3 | TGTGCCATCAGTGAGTCTAGCGGGAGCTCCTACAATGAGCAGTTCTTC | CAISESSGSSYNEQFF
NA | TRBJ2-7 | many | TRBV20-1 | TGCAGTGCTAGGTCCCGCGAGCAGTACTTC | CSARSREQYF
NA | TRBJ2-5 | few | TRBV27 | TGTGCCAGCAGTTTATTGCTAGCCGCTGGAGAGACCCAGTACTTC | CASSLLLAAGETQYF
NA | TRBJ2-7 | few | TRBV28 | TGTGCCAGCAGTTTTGACAGCCACTACGAGCAGTACTTC | CASSFDSHYEQYF
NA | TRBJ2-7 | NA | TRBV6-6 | TGTGCCAGCAGTTACTCTATGGTGGAGCAGTACTTC | CASSYSMVEQYF
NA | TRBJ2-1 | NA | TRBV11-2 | TGTGCCAGCAGCTTCCAGGGATCCCCTTACGAGCAGTTCTTC | CASSFQGSPYEQFF
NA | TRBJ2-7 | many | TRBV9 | TGTGCCAGCAGCGTAGGACAGCCCTACGAGCAGTACTTC | CASSVGQPYEQYF
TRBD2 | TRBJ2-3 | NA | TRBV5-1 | TGCGCCAGCAGCCCACAATACCCACGCGGGGGGAGCACAGATACGCAGTATTTT | CASSPQYPRGGSTDTQYF
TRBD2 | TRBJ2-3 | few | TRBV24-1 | TGTGCCACCAGTGACCGCGGACTAGCGGGAGCTGGGGATACGCAGTATTTT | CATSDRGLAGAGDTQYF
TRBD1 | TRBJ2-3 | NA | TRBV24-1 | TGTGCCACCGGACCGGGACAGGGGAGGACAGATACGCAGTATTTT | CATGPGQGRTDTQYF